The 19 T cell receptor beta chains reported below all come from one sample, sequenced in a study of blood T cell repertoires in COVID-19. Measured with immunoSEQ multiplex PCR; TCRdb has only the in-frame clones, and not every one. Of about 220,000 clones in the sample, more than 80% were seen once. The sample comprised PBMCs or T cells enriched from blood (not recorded which). These receptors all come from a woman aged 40 to 49 with acute COVID-19.

V usage is TRBV6-2 or TRBV6-3 and J usage is TRBJ1-1; perhaps TRBD1 as D (5 bases). V lost 5 bases, J lost 4 bases, and 17 bases lay in between. This CDR3 has 15 amino acids. Germline loops: CDR1 MNHEY, CDR2 SVGEGT. The CDR3: CASSTPGRGGTEAFF. The CDR3, as DNA: TGTGCCAGCAGTACCCCTGGGAGGGGTGGCACTGAAGCTTTCTTT.

The chain recombines TRBV9 with TRBJ1-1, with 11 bases lining up with TRBD1. Losses at the gene ends were 0 bases for V and 4 bases for J; bases not matched to a gene: 2. The CDR3 loop spans 15 amino acids. Germline V lookup: CDR1 SGDLS, CDR2 YYNGEE. The CDR3 DNA follows: TGTGCCAGCAGCGTAGGCGGGACAGGGGGCACTGAAGCTTTCTTT. Protein sequence: CASSVGGTGGTEAFF.

This chain links TRBV5-4 with TRBJ1-2, with a tentative D call TRBD1 (6 bases). CDR1 and CDR2 (germline): SGHNT, YYREEE (reference sequence). V dropped 0 bases and J dropped 8 bases, with 8 bases sitting between them. This CDR3 is built from 12 residues. CDR3 DNA: TGTGCCAGCAGCTTGGAGGGACACGGCTACACCTTC. It specifies CASSLEGHGYTF.

This clone occurred a few times. V usage is TRBV19 and J usage is TRBJ1-2; a possible D gene is TRBD1 (6 bases). The CDR3 spans 17 residues. Germline V gene lookup returns CDR1 LNHDA and CDR2 SQIVND (reference sequence). V was shortened by 3 bases and J by 5 bases, with 22 bases between the two germline ends. The CDR3 nucleotides read TGTGCCAGTAGTATTGGTTCCTCCGGGGGGCGCGGGTATGGCTACACCTTC. Translation: CASSIGSSGGRGYGYTF.

The chain joins TRBV12-3 or TRBV12-4 to TRBJ1-2, with D tentatively TRBD1 (6 bases). The ends were cut back, 5 bases at V and 1 base at J, with 8 bases in the middle. The length of the CDR3 is 13 residues. The CDR3 coding sequence is TGTGCCAGCAGTCAGGGGCGTAACTATGGCTACACCTTC. Its protein is CASSQGRNYGYTF.

The genes are TRBV4-1 and TRBJ2-7; D gene ambiguous. This CDR3 has 14 amino acids. Germline loops: CDR1 MGHRA, CDR2 YSYEKL. V shed 0 bases and J shed 7 bases, with 13 bases lying between them. The DNA for the CDR3 is TGCGCCAGCAGCCAAGAGGCCGCGGTTCAAGAGCAGTACTTC. It is translated as CASSQEAAVQEQYF.

The chain carries TRBV5-1 and TRBJ1-4; D possibly corresponds to TRBD1 (6 bases). Trimming stripped 0 bases from V and 8 bases from J, with 11 bases between. The CDR3 length is 14 residues. In germline, CDR1 is SGHRS, CDR2 YFSETQ. The chain's CDR3 is CASSLAGAEEKLFF. The CDR3 DNA sequence: TGCGCCAGCAGCTTGGCAGGGGCTGAGGAAAAACTGTTTTTT.

The J gene is TRBJ1-6, the V gene TRBV5-4; no clear D. The V end was cut by 0 bases, the J end by 8 bases, with 12 bases between. This CDR3 is 15 amino acids long. Per the germline V gene, CDR1 is SGHNT and CDR2 is YYREEE (reference sequence). The CDR3 here is CASSLASEVHSPLHF. CDR3 nucleotide sequence: TGTGCCAGCAGCTTGGCCTCGGAGGTGCATTCACCCCTCCACTTT.

V usage is TRBV7-3 and J usage is TRBJ1-4; the D is unclear. V lost 0 bases and J lost 7, with 15 bases in between. The CDR3 consists of 16 residues. Germline lookup yields CDR1 SGHTA and CDR2 FQGTGA. For the CDR3, the DNA is TGTGCCAGCAGCTTAACGTTAGGCAAGGGAGGTGAAAAACTGTTTTTT. Translated, it gives CASSLTLGKGGEKLFF.

This clone is a singleton in its sample. This rearrangement joins TRBV9 to TRBJ1-5, with TRBD1 as a possible D gene (5 bases). This CDR3 comprises 15 residues. Germline V lookup: CDR1 SGDLS, CDR2 YYNGEE. V dropped 3 bases and J dropped 3 bases, with 13 bases sitting between them. The CDR3 sequence is CASSAAEGVNQPQHF. The CDR3 nucleotides read TGTGCCAGCAGCGCCGCGGAAGGGGTCAATCAGCCCCAGCATTTT.

The chain recombines TRBV6-1 with TRBJ2-1, with 9 bases lining up with TRBD2. Germline V gives CDR1 MNHNS, CDR2 SASEGT. V lost 2 bases and J lost 12; bases outside the gene matches: 11. The CDR3 covers 15 residues. The CDR3 bases are TGTGCCAGCAGTGAATGGGCTAGCGGGGCGTCGAGGCAGTTCTTC. Encoded protein: CASSEWASGASRQFF.

This clone was recorded at least ten times. The chain uses TRBV29-1 and TRBJ2-7; D call uncertain. The CDR3 length is 13 residues. The V end lost 6 bases, the J end lost 0 bases, and 12 bases lay between the germline ends. Germline V gene lookup returns CDR1 SQVTM and CDR2 ANQGSEA. The CDR3 bases are TGCAGCGTGAGGAATGTAGTCTCCTACGAGCAGTACTTC. Residues: CSVRNVVSYEQYF.

This clone was counted a single time. The chain couples TRBV7-3 to TRBJ2-3, with TRBD2 matching 12 bases. With V trimmed by 1 base and J by 3 bases, 8 bases remained unmatched. Per the germline V gene, CDR1 is SGHTA and CDR2 is FQGTGA. CDR3 size: 18 residues. CDR3 residues: CASSLRASGGAGTDTQYF. The CDR3 DNA reads as TGTGCCAGCAGCTTAAGGGCTAGCGGGGGGGCTGGGACAGATACGCAGTATTTT.

This chain links TRBV2 with TRBJ2-7; possibly TRBD2 for D (6 bases). Germline V CDR1 and CDR2: SNHLY, FYNNEI. The CDR3 has 12 amino acids. V lost 1 base, J lost 11 bases, and 12 bases lay in between. CDR3 coding DNA: TGTGCCAGCAGTGAAGGGGGACTGAGGGAGTACTTC. This translates into CASSEGGLREYF.

The chain employs TRBV5-1 and TRBJ1-1; 8 nucleotides agree with TRBD1. CDR3 length: 18 residues. Germline V CDR1 and CDR2: SGHRS, YFSETQ. V lost 0 bases, J lost 5 bases, and 15 bases stayed unmatched. In DNA form, the CDR3 reads TGCGCCAGCAGCTTGGCATTGGCGACAGGGGCATCTGGGACTGAAGCTTTCTTT. This sequence encodes CASSLALATGASGTEAFF. The full variable domain, completed using reference TRBV5-1 and TRBJ1-1, is KAGVTQTPRYLIKTRGQQVTLSCSPISGHRSVSWYQQTPGQGLQFLFEYFSETQRNKGNFPGRFSGRQFSNSRSEMNVSTLELGDSALYLCASSLALATGASGTEAFFGQGTRLTVV.

The J gene is TRBJ2-2, the V gene TRBV2; 11 bases match TRBD2. Germline V gene sequence: CDR1 SNHLY, CDR2 FYNNEI. This CDR3 is built from 16 residues. The V gene end was trimmed by 8 bases and the J gene end by 0 bases; junction bases not matched to a gene: 5. CDR3 sequence reads: CASALAGGPNTGELFF. The DNA for the CDR3 is TGTGCCAGCGCCTTAGCGGGGGGGCCGAACACCGGGGAGCTGTTTTTT.

The chain combines TRBV5-1 with TRBJ1-2; perhaps TRBD1 as D (5 bases). This CDR3 is built from 14 residues. CDR1 SGHRS and CDR2 YFSETQ come from the germline V gene. V was trimmed by 4 bases and J by 2 bases, leaving 12 bases between them. CDR3 sequence reads: CASSLMDNNYGYTF. CDR3 DNA sequence: TGCGCCAGCAGCCTGATGGACAACAACTATGGCTACACCTTC.

The rearrangement uses TRBV3-1 (or the pseudogene TRBV3-2) and TRBJ2-3, with a tentative D call TRBD1 (5 bases). This CDR3 has 19 residues. Germline assignment: CDR1 LGHDT and CDR2 YNNKEL (reference sequence). The germline V and J ends were trimmed by 4 bases and 0 bases, with 23 bases remaining between them. For the CDR3, the DNA is TGTGCCAGCAGCCCGTCTGACAGTGAACCTGCTTATAGCACAGATACGCAGTATTTT. Its protein product is CASSPSDSEPAYSTDTQYF.

The chain carries TRBV30 and TRBJ1-4; TRBD1 is a possible D gene (5 bases). This CDR3 has 13 amino acids. Trimming pared 0 bases from V and 7 bases from J, leaving 9 bases between. CDR1 and CDR2 (germline): GTSNPN, SVGIG (reference sequence). CDR3 loop: CAWSVGVGEKLFF. DNA for the CDR3: TGTGCCTGGAGTGTAGGGGTTGGTGAAAAACTGTTTTTT. Based on the CDR3 plus reference TRBV30 and TRBJ1-4, the full variable domain is SQTIHQWPATLVQPVGSPLSLECTVEGTSNPNLYWYRQAAGRGLQLLFYSVGIGQISSEVPQNLSASRPQDRQFILSSKKLLLSDSGFYLCAWSVGVGEKLFFGSGTQLSVL.